This T cell receptor beta chain comes out of a study of T cell responses to AZD1222 COVID-19 vaccine. Regarding the study as a whole: Females outnumbered males among donors, who were mostly white British; clonal diversity was possibly underestimated. Per reports, nearly half of all spike-specific TCRs target regions that are unmutated in variants.

Comments on this clone: Its antigen is undetermined.

Second-dose intervals near 4 or 12 weeks were combined. V shed 2 bases and J shed 0 bases, with 9 bases lying between them. Germline V gene lookup returns CDR1 MDHEN and CDR2 SYDVKM. There are 15 residues in the CDR3. Profiling relied on immunoSEQ multiplex PCR, and the TCRdb table lists in-frame clones only, not all of them. The profile shows tens of thousands of clones, around 93% of them singletons. This specimen consisted of peripheral blood, obtained 28 days after the second AZD1222 dose. The chain employs TRBV28 and TRBJ2-3; D is ambiguous. The source of this sequence is an adult who received the AZD1222 COVID-19 vaccine. CDR3 loop: CASSLGQSSTDTQYF. For the CDR3, the DNA is TGTGCCAGCAGTTTAGGCCAGTCTAGCACAGATACGCAGTATTTT. Complete variable domain (other parts from reference TRBV28 and TRBJ2-3): DVKVTQSSRYLVKRTGEKVFLECVQDMDHENMFWYRQDPGLGLRLIYFSYDVKMKEKGDIPEGYSVSREKKERFSLILESASTNQTSMYLCASSLGQSSTDTQYFGPGTRLTVL.